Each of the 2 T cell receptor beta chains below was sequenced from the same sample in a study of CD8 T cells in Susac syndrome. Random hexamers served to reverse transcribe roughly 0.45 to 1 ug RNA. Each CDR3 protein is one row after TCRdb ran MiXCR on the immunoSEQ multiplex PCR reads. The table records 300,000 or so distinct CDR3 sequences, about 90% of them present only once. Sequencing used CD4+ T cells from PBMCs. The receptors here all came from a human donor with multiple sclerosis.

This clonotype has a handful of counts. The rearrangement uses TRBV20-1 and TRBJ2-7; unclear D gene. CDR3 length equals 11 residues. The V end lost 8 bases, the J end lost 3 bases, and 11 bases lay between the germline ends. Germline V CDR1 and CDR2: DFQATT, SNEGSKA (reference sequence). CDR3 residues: CSIRGSYEQYF. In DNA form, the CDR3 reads TGCAGTATCCGAGGAAGCTACGAGCAGTACTTC.

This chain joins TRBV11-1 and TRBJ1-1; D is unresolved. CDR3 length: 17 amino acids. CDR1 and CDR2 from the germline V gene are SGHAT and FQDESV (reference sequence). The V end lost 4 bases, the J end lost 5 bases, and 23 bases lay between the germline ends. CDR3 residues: CASSSKPPSWTGTEAFF. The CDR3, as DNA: TGTGCCAGCAGCTCGAAGCCCCCATCCTGGACTGGGACTGAAGCTTTCTTT. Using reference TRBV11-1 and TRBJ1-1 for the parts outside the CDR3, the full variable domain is EAEVAQSPRYKITEKSQAVAFWCDPISGHATLYWYRQILGQGPELLVQFQDESVVDDSQLPKDRFSAERLKGVDSTLKIQPAELGDSAMYLCASSSKPPSWTGTEAFFGQGTRLTVV.